The entry that follows covers one TCR beta chain sequence. Its specificity is not known. A read error may produce the germline difference seen at one junction end. The data were taken from a study of T cells in Graves' hyperthyroidism and ophthalmopathy. Study context: The blood sample was taken at first diagnosis, before treatment began.

The CDR3 runs 14 residues. The germline V gene encodes CDR1 DFQATT and CDR2 SNEGSKA (reference sequence). Amplified TCR beta CDR3 regions came from RNA transcripts. A first-round RT-PCR of the TCR CDR3 used the HTBI primer set. MiXCR, run by TCRdb on the multiplex PCR reads, gives a single entry per CDR3 protein. The repertoire has around 200,000 distinct CDR3 sequences, approximately 15% of them found once; the top ten carry around 27%. Recently diagnosed hyperthyroidism of less than 2 months' duration affected patients aged 18 to 65. Fresh 10 ml peripheral blood yielded PBMCs. General study points: Blood held most thyroid clonotypes expanded above 0.001 frequency.

The V and J genes are TRBV20-1 and TRBJ1-1; D is possibly TRBD1 (6 bases). Sequenced sample: blood. The sequence was collected from a woman aged 45 to 65 with Graves' hyperthyroidism. This CDR3 is CSATTGRINNEAFF. In DNA form, the CDR3 reads TGCAGTGCTACAACAGGGAGGATTAACAATGAAGCTTTCTTT.